A single sample is the source of the 28 T cell receptor beta chains below, sequenced in a study of radiotherapy plus CTLA-4 blockade in lung cancer. Clones were sequenced by immunoSEQ multiplex PCR, and TCRdb holds only the in-frame ones, with some missing. This repertoire shows more than 90,000 clones, about 83% found once; its top ten account for around 4.8%. The starting material was peripheral blood, obtained from a patient treated with radiotherapy plus ipilimumab. The origin of the receptors is a human donor with non-small cell lung cancer who had a partial response to radiotherapy plus ipilimumab.

The CDR3 sequence: CASSEGQASYNEQFF. CDR3 DNA sequence: TGTGCCAGCAGTGAAGGGCAGGCATCCTACAATGAGCAGTTCTTC. The chain combines TRBV6-1 with TRBJ2-1; no reliable D call. V was shortened by 1 base and J by 1 base, with 8 bases between the two germline ends. CDR1 MNHNS and CDR2 SASEGT come from the germline V gene. The CDR3 contains 15 residues.

The chain links TRBV29-1 to TRBJ2-5, with D possibly matching TRBD2 (5 bases). There are 13 residues in the CDR3. Trimming removed 7 bases at V and 5 bases at J, with 17 bases between. Looked up from germline, CDR1 is SQVTM and CDR2 is ANQGSEA. CDR3 sequence: CSARGRLQETQYF. The DNA for the CDR3 is TGCAGCGCCCGTGGGCGACTACAGGAGACCCAGTACTTC.

This rearrangement joins TRBV7-9 to TRBJ2-6; 9 bases map to TRBD1. Trimming took 4 bases from V and 2 from J; bases not matched to a gene: 6. Germline CDR1 SEHNR, CDR2 FQNEAQ (reference sequence). The CDR3 consists of 17 residues. In DNA, the CDR3 is TGTGCCAGCAGCTCGGACAGGGGCCTCCCTGGGGCCAACGTCCTGACTTTC. As protein: CASSSDRGLPGANVLTF.

V and J are TRBV19 and TRBJ1-5; D gene ambiguous. In germline, CDR1 is LNHDA, CDR2 SQIVND (reference sequence). This CDR3 comprises 14 residues. V lost 7 bases and J 2 bases, leaving 12 bases between the germline ends. The CDR3 bases are TGTGCCAGTAACCCACCCTATGGCAATCAGCCCCAGCATTTT. This codes for CASNPPYGNQPQHF.

The V and J genes are TRBV9 and TRBJ2-6; D not certain. The germline gives CDR1 SGDLS, CDR2 YYNGEE. The V end lost 3 bases, the J end lost 0 bases, and 7 bases lay between the germline ends. The CDR3 has 15 residues. The chain's CDR3 is CASSAGRSGANVLTF. In nucleotides, the CDR3 is TGTGCCAGCAGCGCGGGTCGCTCTGGGGCCAACGTCCTGACTTTC.

The chain employs TRBV4-3 and TRBJ1-1; D ambiguous. Germline CDR1 is LGHNA and CDR2 is YSLEER. V lost 0 bases to trimming and J lost 1 base, with 15 bases between them. This CDR3 is built from 17 residues. CDR3 nucleotides: TGCGCCAGCAGCCAAGAGATAACTTCCGGGTCGAACACTGAAGCTTTCTTT. It encodes CASSQEITSGSNTEAFF.

In nucleotides, the CDR3 is TGTGCCATCGGAGGGGGCAGCCAAGAGACCCAGTACTTC. Its protein is CAIGGGSQETQYF. The rearrangement links TRBV10-3 to TRBJ2-5; TRBD1 is a possible D gene (7 bases). The CDR3 has 13 residues. CDR1 ENHRY and CDR2 SYGVKD come from the germline V gene. V lost 8 bases, J lost 1 base, and 11 bases lay in between.

CDR3 DNA sequence: TGTGCCAGCAGTCAGGGACAGGGTTATGGTGGCTACACCTTC. Amino acids: CASSQGQGYGGYTF. This rearrangement joins TRBV2 to TRBJ1-2; TRBD1 agrees at 9 bases. The V segment lost 5 bases and the J segment 7 bases; nucleotides outside the gene matches: 8. CDR1 and CDR2 from the germline V gene are SNHLY and FYNNEI. This CDR3 is built from 14 residues. The full variable domain, its missing parts supplied by reference TRBV2 and TRBJ1-2, is EPEVTQTPSHQVTQMGQEVILRCVPISNHLYFYWYRQILGQKVEFLVSFYNNEISEKSEIFDDQFSVERPDGSNFTLKIRSTKLEDSAMYFCASSQGQGYGGYTFGSGTRLTVV.

This chain links TRBV28 with TRBJ2-1; weak D call: TRBD1 (7 bases). V lost 1 base and J 1 base, leaving 11 bases between the germline ends. The V gene's germline CDR1 is MDHEN and CDR2 SYDVKM. The CDR3 covers 16 residues. CDR3 coding DNA: TGTGCCAGCAGTTTATCCTCAGGGGGGTCCTACAATGAGCAGTTCTTC. It specifies CASSLSSGGSYNEQFF. The whole variable domain, filled in from reference TRBV28 and TRBJ2-1, reads DVKVTQSSRYLVKRTGEKVFLECVQDMDHENMFWYRQDPGLGLRLIYFSYDVKMKEKGDIPEGYSVSREKKERFSLILESASTNQTSMYLCASSLSSGGSYNEQFFGPGTRLTVL.

The V call is TRBV7-8, the J call TRBJ2-7, with TRBD1 as a possible D gene (5 bases). The CDR3 is 14 residues long. V lost 5 bases to trimming and J lost 5 bases, with 16 bases between them. The germline V gene encodes CDR1 SGHVS and CDR2 FQNEAQ. This CDR3 reads CASSPGLGPHEQYV. CDR3 sequence (DNA): TGTGCCAGCAGCCCAGGGTTAGGCCCCCACGAGCAGTACGTC.

This chain uses TRBV7-9 with TRBJ2-7, with D possibly TRBD1 on 5 matching bases. V dropped 4 bases and J dropped 2 bases, with 15 bases sitting between them. Per germline, CDR1 SEHNR and CDR2 FQNEAQ (reference sequence). The CDR3 is made up of 15 amino acids. The chain's CDR3 is CASSSWAGPAYEQYF. The CDR3 DNA reads as TGTGCCAGCAGCTCATGGGCAGGGCCGGCCTACGAGCAGTACTTC.

This clone was observed many times. This chain joins TRBV18 and TRBJ2-7, with 10 nucleotides matching TRBD1. The CDR3 consists of 15 residues. CDR1 is KGHSH, CDR2 LQKENI, per germline. V shed 5 bases and J 0 bases; nucleotides not matched to a gene: 4. The CDR3 region is CASSSGQGHSYEQYF. Written as DNA, the CDR3 is TGTGCCAGCTCATCGGGACAGGGGCACTCCTACGAGCAGTACTTC.

Notes on this clone: Compared with germline, one end of the junction differs, possibly owing to a read error. This chain links TRBV7-9 with TRBJ2-2; TRBD1 agrees at 10 bases. The germline V gene encodes CDR1 SEHNR and CDR2 FQNEAQ (reference sequence). The CDR3 is 16 residues long. The CDR3 reads CVSSLGTGTGAGELFF. The CDR3 DNA is TGTGTCAGCAGCTTAGGCACCGGGACAGGGGCTGGGGAGCTGTTTTTT.

This sequence joins TRBV6-1 and TRBJ1-2, with no clear D. Trimming removed 6 bases at V and 10 bases at J, with 18 bases between. The germline V gene encodes CDR1 MNHNS and CDR2 SASEGT. There are 13 residues in the CDR3. The CDR3 here is CASRPQIQSAYTF. DNA for the CDR3: TGTGCCAGCAGGCCCCAAATTCAGTCCGCCTACACCTTC.

The V call is TRBV5-1, the J call TRBJ2-2; perhaps TRBD1 as D (6 bases). The V end lost 0 bases, the J end lost 2 bases, and 20 bases lay between the germline ends. This CDR3 comprises 19 residues. The germline gives CDR1 SGHRS, CDR2 YFSETQ. Written as DNA, the CDR3 is TGCGCCAGCAGCTTGGCCTCCCTGCCAGGGGCAATAAACACCGGGGAGCTGTTTTTT. This translates into CASSLASLPGAINTGELFF.

The chain has TRBV28 and TRBJ1-1; D gene ambiguous. V shed 2 bases and J shed 0 bases, with 16 bases lying between them. The CDR3 loop spans 17 amino acids. Germline values: CDR1 MDHEN, CDR2 SYDVKM. CDR3 nucleotide sequence: TGTGCCAGCAGTTTAAGAGGATCCAACCCCCTGAACACTGAAGCTTTCTTT. Amino acid sequence: CASSLRGSNPLNTEAFF.

V usage is TRBV4-2 and J usage is TRBJ1-1; the D is unclear. The CDR3 covers 14 residues. The V gene lost 0 bases and the J gene lost 4 bases, with 9 bases spanning the gap. CDR1 LGHNA and CDR2 YNFKEQ come from the germline V gene. The DNA of the CDR3 is TGTGCCAGCAGCCAAGATCACCCGGGCACTGAAGCTTTCTTT. Its translation: CASSQDHPGTEAFF.

The chain combines TRBV19 with TRBJ1-1; D ambiguous. The CDR3 has 14 residues. The germline V gene has CDR1 LNHDA and CDR2 SQIVND (reference sequence). Deletions cut 6 bases from V and 3 bases from J, with 14 bases between. The CDR3 DNA follows: TGTGCCAGTAGGGAAGAGGGCTGGGACACTGAAGCTTTCTTT. Residues: CASREEGWDTEAFF.

Worth noting for this clone: The junction and the germline gene differ at one end; a read error may be behind it. The chain employs TRBV2 and TRBJ2-7, with D perhaps TRBD1 (5 bases). The CDR3 is 11 residues long. Germline CDR1 is SNHLY and CDR2 is FYNNEI. CDR3 residues: CARRATYEQYF. As DNA, the CDR3 is TGCGCCCGCAGGGCGACATACGAGCAGTACTTC.

The rearrangement links TRBV28 to TRBJ1-3; D perhaps matches TRBD1 (5 bases). With 5 bases removed from V and 6 bases from J, the gap between germline ends came to 14 bases. Germline CDR1 reads MDHEN; CDR2 reads SYDVKM. This CDR3 has 14 residues. The CDR3 spells CASSNPGGTNTIYF. The CDR3 DNA is TGTGCCAGCAGTAATCCGGGAGGGACAAACACCATATATTTT.

This chain links TRBV18 with TRBJ2-2, with 7 bases aligning to TRBD1. V was clipped by 5 bases and J by 7 bases; unmatched bases: 10. CDR1 and CDR2 (germline): KGHSH, LQKENI. The CDR3 is 15 amino acids. CDR3 DNA sequence: TGTGCCAGCTCAGTTCCGGGACAGCTTCACGGGGAGCTGTTTTTT. Translation gives CASSVPGQLHGELFF.

The J gene is TRBJ2-1, the V gene TRBV5-1; D perhaps matches TRBD2 (6 bases). The CDR3 has 15 amino acids. Trimming pared 4 bases from V and 8 bases from J, leaving 19 bases between. The germline V gene encodes CDR1 SGHRS and CDR2 YFSETQ. CDR3 DNA sequence: TGCGCCAGCAGCAGTAACAACCGGGACTTCGATGAGCAGTTCTTC. This sequence encodes CASSSNNRDFDEQFF.

The gene calls are TRBV27 and TRBJ1-5; D is unresolved. Trimming left V 5 bases short and J 1 base short, with 12 bases between. The length of the CDR3 is 15 residues. From germline, CDR1 is MNHEY and CDR2 SMNVEV (reference sequence). For the CDR3, the DNA is TGTGCCAGCAGTAACGGACGAGGGAGCAATCAGCCCCAGCATTTT. This codes for CASSNGRGSNQPQHF.

The CDR3: CASSQGQGAWEQYV. DNA of the CDR3: TGTGCCAGCAGTCAGGGACAGGGGGCTTGGGAGCAGTACGTC. The chain links TRBV27 to TRBJ2-7, with 12 bases matching TRBD1. Per the germline V gene, CDR1 is MNHEY and CDR2 is SMNVEV (reference sequence). Trimming at V came to 5 bases and at J to 7 bases, leaving 6 bases not matched to a gene. The CDR3 extends over 14 amino acids.

The chain carries TRBV5-1 and TRBJ2-3; 11 bases are shared with TRBD2. This CDR3 contains 16 residues. V shed 3 bases and J 0 bases; nucleotides not matched to a gene: 3. Germline V CDR1 and CDR2: SGHRS, YFSETQ. This CDR3 is CASSYSGRGSTDTQYF. The CDR3 DNA reads as TGCGCCAGCAGCTATAGCGGGAGGGGTAGCACAGATACGCAGTATTTT. The full variable domain, in which reference TRBV5-1 and TRBJ2-3 provide the parts outside the CDR3, is KAGVTQTPRYLIKTRGQQVTLSCSPISGHRSVSWYQQTPGQGLQFLFEYFSETQRNKGNFPGRFSGRQFSNSRSEMNVSTLELGDSALYLCASSYSGRGSTDTQYFGPGTRLTVL.

This clone was picked up one time. This CDR3 reads CASSIWTGVSADTEAFF. As DNA, the CDR3 is TGTGCCAGTAGTATATGGACAGGGGTGTCGGCGGACACTGAAGCTTTCTTT. The V call is TRBV19, the J call TRBJ1-1, with TRBD1 matching 9 bases. After removal of 2 bases from V and 3 bases from J, the junction contained 10 bases not matched to a gene. CDR3 length equals 17 residues. Germline lookup yields CDR1 LNHDA and CDR2 SQIVND (reference sequence).

J is TRBJ1-1 and V is TRBV7-2; D is undetermined. Germline-derived CDR1 and CDR2 are SGHTA and FQGNSA. V lost 1 base to trimming and J lost 0 bases, with 12 bases between them. This CDR3 has 16 amino acids. The CDR3 bases are TGTGCCAGCAGCTTAGACTCGGCGGAGGTGAACACTGAAGCTTTCTTT. This sequence encodes CASSLDSAEVNTEAFF. Complete variable domain (other parts from reference TRBV7-2 and TRBJ1-1): GAGVSQSPSNKVTEKGKDVELRCDPISGHTALYWYRQSLGQGLEFLIYFQGNSAPDKSGLPSDRFSAERTGGSVSTLTIQRTQQEDSAVYLCASSLDSAEVNTEAFFGQGTRLTVV.

The chain links TRBV29-1 to TRBJ1-4, with a possible D match to TRBD1 (5 bases). In germline, CDR1 is SQVTM, CDR2 ANQGSEA. V was clipped by 7 bases and J by 3 bases, with 12 bases between them. This CDR3 region has 13 residues. The CDR3 bases are TGCAGCGCTACGCGGGGACCTAATGAAAAACTGTTTTTT. Translated, it gives CSATRGPNEKLFF.